This TCR beta chain was sequenced for a study of blood T cell repertoires in COVID-19. For the study at large: In each case, the material was cDNA or gDNA derived from T cells, B-cell-depleted T cells, or PBMCs.

In the original analysis: Counts of nucleated cells, estimated from reference gene primer amplification, were obtained. The data were produced by immunoSEQ multiplex PCR, yet TCRdb's version contains in-frame clones alone and is incomplete. V and J calls and clone size follow that table, whereas D and trimming were derived from the DNA. The sample shows some 80,000 clones, about three quarters of them seen only once. This CDR3 region has 13 residues. V was shortened by 7 bases and J by 0 bases, with 8 bases between the two germline ends. Germline values: CDR1 SGHNT, CDR2 YYREEE (reference sequence). The sequenced sample was peripheral blood. This TCR was sampled from a woman older than 75 with active or convalescent COVID-19. The chain links TRBV5-4 to TRBJ1-5; D remains unclear. CDR3 DNA sequence: TGTGCCAGCCCCACGGTTAGCAATCAGCCCCAGCATTTT. It is translated as CASPTVSNQPQHF.